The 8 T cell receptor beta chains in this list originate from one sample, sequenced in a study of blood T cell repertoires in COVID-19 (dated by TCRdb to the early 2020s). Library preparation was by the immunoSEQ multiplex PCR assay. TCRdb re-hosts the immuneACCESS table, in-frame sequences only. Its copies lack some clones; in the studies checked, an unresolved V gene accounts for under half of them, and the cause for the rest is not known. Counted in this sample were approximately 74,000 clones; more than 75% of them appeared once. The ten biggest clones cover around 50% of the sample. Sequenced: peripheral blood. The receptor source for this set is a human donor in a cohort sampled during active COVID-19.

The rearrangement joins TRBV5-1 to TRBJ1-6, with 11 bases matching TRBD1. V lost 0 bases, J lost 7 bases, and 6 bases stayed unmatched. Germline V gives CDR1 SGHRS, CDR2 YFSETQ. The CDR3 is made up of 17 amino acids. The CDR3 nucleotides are TGCGCCAGCAGCTTGGATGGACAGGGGGCTTTGAATTCACCCCTCCACTTT. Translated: CASSLDGQGALNSPLHF.

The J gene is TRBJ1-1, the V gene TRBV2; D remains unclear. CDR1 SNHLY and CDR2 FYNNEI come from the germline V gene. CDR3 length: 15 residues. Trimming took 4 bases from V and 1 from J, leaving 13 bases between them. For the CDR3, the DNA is TGTGCCAGCAGTGTCCTCCGGGAGGGGAACACTGAAGCTTTCTTT. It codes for CASSVLREGNTEAFF.

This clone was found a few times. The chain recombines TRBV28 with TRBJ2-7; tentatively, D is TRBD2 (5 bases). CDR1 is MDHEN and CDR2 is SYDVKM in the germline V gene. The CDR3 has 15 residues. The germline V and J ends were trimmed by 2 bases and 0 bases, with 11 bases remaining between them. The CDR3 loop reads CASSLPGVNSYEQYF. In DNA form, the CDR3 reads TGTGCCAGCAGTTTACCCGGGGTCAACTCCTACGAGCAGTACTTC. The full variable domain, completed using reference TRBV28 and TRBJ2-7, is DVKVTQSSRYLVKRTGEKVFLECVQDMDHENMFWYRQDPGLGLRLIYFSYDVKMKEKGDIPEGYSVSREKKERFSLILESASTNQTSMYLCASSLPGVNSYEQYFGPGTRLTVT.

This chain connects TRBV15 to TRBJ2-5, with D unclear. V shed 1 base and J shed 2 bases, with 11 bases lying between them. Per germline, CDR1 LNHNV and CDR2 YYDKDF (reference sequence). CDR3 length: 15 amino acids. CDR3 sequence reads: CATSRGTAEQETQYF. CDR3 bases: TGTGCCACCAGCAGAGGAACAGCCGAGCAAGAGACCCAGTACTTC.

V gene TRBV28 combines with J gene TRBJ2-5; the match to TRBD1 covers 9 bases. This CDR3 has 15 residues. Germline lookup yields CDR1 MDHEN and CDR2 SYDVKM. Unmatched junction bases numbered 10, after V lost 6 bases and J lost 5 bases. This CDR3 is CASSQSGTGRETQYF. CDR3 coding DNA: TGTGCCAGCAGCCAATCCGGGACAGGGAGGGAGACCCAGTACTTC.

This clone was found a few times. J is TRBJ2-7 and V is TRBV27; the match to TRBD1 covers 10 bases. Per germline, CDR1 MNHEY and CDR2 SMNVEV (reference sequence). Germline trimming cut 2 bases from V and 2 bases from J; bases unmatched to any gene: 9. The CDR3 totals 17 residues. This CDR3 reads CASSLKGSGTGAYEQYF. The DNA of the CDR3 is TGTGCCAGCAGTTTAAAGGGGTCAGGGACAGGGGCCTACGAGCAGTACTTC.

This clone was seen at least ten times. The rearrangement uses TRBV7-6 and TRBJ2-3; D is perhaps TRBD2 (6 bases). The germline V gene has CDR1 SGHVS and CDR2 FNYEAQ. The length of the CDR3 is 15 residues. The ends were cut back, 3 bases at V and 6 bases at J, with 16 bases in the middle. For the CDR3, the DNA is TGTGCCAGCAGCTTTTTTGGGGGGACTTCGGATACGCAGTATTTT. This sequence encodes CASSFFGGTSDTQYF.

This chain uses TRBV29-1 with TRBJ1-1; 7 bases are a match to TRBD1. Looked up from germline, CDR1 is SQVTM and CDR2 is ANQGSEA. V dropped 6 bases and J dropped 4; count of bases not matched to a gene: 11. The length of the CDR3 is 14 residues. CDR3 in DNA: TGCAGCGTGGGGGTCACGACAGGGCGCACTGAAGCTTTCTTT. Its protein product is CSVGVTTGRTEAFF. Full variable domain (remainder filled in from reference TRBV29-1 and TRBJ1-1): SAVISQKPSRDICQRGTSLTIQCQVDSQVTMMFWYRQQPGQSLTLIATANQGSEATYESGFVIDKFPISRPNLTFSTLTVSNMSPEDSSIYLCSVGVTTGRTEAFFGQGTRLTVV.